Listed here are 8 T cell receptor beta chains from one sample, sequenced in a study of cytomegalovirus exposure and HLA in healthy donors. 60 Vbeta and 13 Jbeta primers were used in PCR. Assay used: immunoSEQ multiplex PCR; TCRdb lists only in-frame clones, some missing. Among some 130,000 clones listed, about 80% were seen once. The sample taken for sequencing was PBMCs. The receptors were gathered from a male donor in good health and CMV-seronegative.

The CDR3 spells CASSEWGGKLRVAGNTIYF. The CDR3 DNA is TGTGCCAGCAGTGAATGGGGGGGAAAGCTACGGGTAGCTGGAAACACCATATATTTT. The chain links TRBV6-1 to TRBJ1-3, with a tentative D call TRBD1 (5 bases). The germline CDR1 and CDR2 sequences are MNHNS and SASEGT. CDR3 size: 19 residues. The V end lost 2 bases, the J end lost 2 bases, and 22 bases lay between the germline ends.

In regard to this clone: At the DNA level, this CDR3 is encoded by other sequences in the same sample as well. The gene calls are TRBV5-1 and TRBJ2-3; 9 bases align to TRBD1. Trimming at V came to 9 bases and at J to 2 bases, leaving 7 bases not matched to a gene. Germline values: CDR1 SGHRS, CDR2 YFSETQ. The CDR3 has 14 amino acids. The chain's CDR3 is CATRGQGATDTQYF. CDR3 DNA sequence: TGCGCCACCAGGGGACAGGGAGCCACAGATACGCAGTATTTT.

The chain has TRBV29-1 and TRBJ1-4, with 9 bases fitting TRBD1. V was clipped by 0 bases and J by 7 bases; unmatched bases: 6. The germline CDR1 and CDR2 sequences are SQVTM and ANQGSEA. The CDR3 covers 15 residues. CDR3 region: CSVEERTGEGEKLFF. The DNA for the CDR3 is TGCAGCGTTGAAGAGAGGACAGGGGAGGGTGAAAAACTGTTTTTT.

The rearrangement uses TRBV5-1 and TRBJ1-2; D is perhaps TRBD1 (6 bases). V lost 0 bases and J 4 bases, leaving 10 bases between the germline ends. Germline V gives CDR1 SGHRS, CDR2 YFSETQ. There are 14 residues in the CDR3. The CDR3 loop reads CASSLGGGPYGYTF. The CDR3 DNA is TGCGCCAGCAGCTTGGGTGGGGGCCCCTATGGCTACACCTTC. The full variable domain, with the rest looked up from reference TRBV5-1 and TRBJ1-2, is KAGVTQTPRYLIKTRGQQVTLSCSPISGHRSVSWYQQTPGQGLQFLFEYFSETQRNKGNFPGRFSGRQFSNSRSEMNVSTLELGDSALYLCASSLGGGPYGYTFGSGTRLTVV.

V gene TRBV30 combines with J gene TRBJ2-5; D is unclear. This CDR3 has 12 residues. The germline V and J ends were trimmed by 8 bases and 7 bases, with 17 bases remaining between them. Germline lookup yields CDR1 GTSNPN and CDR2 SVGIG (reference sequence). The CDR3: CARGLLGGTQYF. CDR3 in DNA: TGTGCCAGAGGATTGCTCGGTGGGACCCAGTACTTC.

This clone appeared a few times. This chain links TRBV7-9 with TRBJ2-7, with 8 bases matching TRBD1. Per germline, CDR1 SEHNR and CDR2 FQNEAQ (reference sequence). J gave up 3 bases and V 7 bases, and 2 bases lay outside the gene matches. The CDR3 consists of 12 residues. CDR3 DNA: TGTGCCAGCAAGGACAGGGACTACGAGCAGTACTTC. Translating gives CASKDRDYEQYF.

The V gene is TRBV5-8, the J gene TRBJ1-2; D is possibly TRBD1 (6 bases). CDR3 size: 15 residues. Germline CDR1 is SGHTS and CDR2 is YDEGEE. V lost 9 bases and J 4 bases, leaving 22 bases between the germline ends. The CDR3 loop reads CATHTAAGVSYGYTF. Written as DNA, the CDR3 is TGTGCCACACACACCGCGGCAGGGGTGAGCTATGGCTACACCTTC.

The chain joins TRBV7-8 to TRBJ2-7, with D possibly TRBD2 on 6 matching bases. The ends were cut back, 0 bases at V and 3 bases at J, with 6 bases in the middle. From germline, CDR1 is SGHVS and CDR2 FQNEAQ. The CDR3 totals 13 residues. The CDR3 nucleotides are TGTGCCAGCAGCTTAGCGGGGGGCTACGAGCAGTACTTC. It translates to CASSLAGGYEQYF.